These 22 T cell receptor beta chains were sequenced from one sample in a study of blood T cell repertoires in COVID-19. Assay used: immunoSEQ multiplex PCR; TCRdb lists only in-frame clones, some missing. The sample contains 300,000 to 400,000 clones, 85% to 90% of which appear only once. The source material was PBMCs or T cells enriched from blood (not recorded which). Source of these receptors: a woman aged 30 to 39 with acute COVID-19.

The chain uses TRBV4-3 and TRBJ1-2; TRBD1 aligns across 10 bases. This CDR3 is 15 amino acids long. CDR1 is LGHNA and CDR2 is YSLEER in the germline V gene. Trimming at V came to 4 bases and at J to 3 bases, leaving 5 bases not matched to a gene. CDR3 sequence (DNA): TGCGCCAGCAGCCTTGTCGGACAGGGGGACTATGGCTACACCTTC. Amino acid sequence: CASSLVGQGDYGYTF.

The chain recombines TRBV4-3 with TRBJ2-7; a possible D gene is TRBD1 (6 bases). Germline-derived CDR1 and CDR2 are LGHNA and YSLEER. Trimming left V 0 bases short and J 0 bases short, with 12 bases between. The CDR3 extends over 16 amino acids. CDR3 nucleotide sequence: TGCGCCAGCAGCCAAGACAGGGACATATTCTCCTACGAGCAGTACTTC. Translated, it gives CASSQDRDIFSYEQYF.

The chain carries TRBV7-9 and TRBJ1-1, with 8 bases fitting TRBD1. Germline CDR1 reads SEHNR; CDR2 reads FQNEAQ (reference sequence). V lost 1 base, J lost 3 bases, and 4 bases stayed unmatched. This CDR3 contains 15 residues. For the CDR3, the DNA is TGTGCCAGCAGCTTAGGCCCGGACAGGGACACTGAAGCTTTCTTT. It encodes CASSLGPDRDTEAFF.

The chain has TRBV10-2 and TRBJ2-1; D is undetermined. Germline CDR1 WSHSY, CDR2 SAAADI. With 5 bases removed from V and 2 bases from J, the gap between germline ends came to 10 bases. This CDR3 spans 14 amino acids. CDR3 sequence (DNA): TGCGCCAGCAGTTTTAACAGTGCCTACAATGAGCAGTTCTTC. Encoded protein: CASSFNSAYNEQFF.

The rearrangement links TRBV27 to TRBJ1-6; no clear D. The germline CDR1 and CDR2 sequences are MNHEY and SMNVEV (reference sequence). V lost 0 bases and J 3 bases, leaving 3 bases between the germline ends. CDR3 size: 14 residues. CDR3 sequence (DNA): TGTGCCAGCAGTTTATCCCACTATAATTCACCCCTCCACTTT. Translating gives CASSLSHYNSPLHF.

The rearrangement links TRBV18 to TRBJ1-2, with a weak D call TRBD1 (5 bases). Germline CDR1 reads KGHSH; CDR2 reads LQKENI. The CDR3 is 15 residues long. With 2 bases removed from V and 6 bases from J, the gap between germline ends came to 16 bases. CDR3 sequence: CASSPSTGGVNGYTF. The CDR3 region has the DNA TGTGCCAGCTCACCAAGTACAGGAGGGGTTAATGGCTACACCTTC.

This chain connects TRBV29-1 to TRBJ2-1; D is undetermined. This CDR3 spans 15 amino acids. Germline CDR1 and CDR2: SQVTM and ANQGSEA. V was cut by 6 bases and J by 2 bases, with 17 bases left in between. The CDR3 region has the DNA TGCAGCGTAGCCATTGGGCGCAGAACCTACAATGAGCAGTTCTTC. Protein: CSVAIGRRTYNEQFF.

This chain joins TRBV29-1 and TRBJ1-2; 8 bases agree with TRBD1. V lost 6 bases, J lost 7 bases, and 4 bases stayed unmatched. Germline V CDR1 and CDR2: SQVTM, ANQGSEA. This CDR3 spans 11 amino acids. The CDR3 bases are TGCAGCGTAGTCGACAGGGGTGGCTACACCTTC. It is translated as CSVVDRGGYTF.

This rearrangement joins TRBV4-3 to TRBJ1-1; D is undetermined. The CDR3 contains 15 residues. V was trimmed by 0 bases and J by 5 bases, leaving 13 bases between them. Germline CDR1 reads LGHNA; CDR2 reads YSLEER. The CDR3 reads CASSQDTGGRTEAFF. The CDR3 DNA reads TGCGCCAGCAGCCAAGATACGGGAGGAAGGACTGAAGCTTTCTTT.

This clone was detected only once. This sequence joins TRBV5-5 and TRBJ1-2; no clear D gene. V lost 2 bases, J lost 4 bases, and 21 bases lay in between. CDR3 length: 17 residues. Germline CDR1 SGHKS, CDR2 YYEKEE (reference sequence). CDR3 amino acids: CASSFYLSSTVGYGYTF. The CDR3, as DNA: TGTGCCAGCAGCTTTTACCTCTCCAGCACAGTTGGCTATGGCTACACCTTC.

The chain couples TRBV10-1 to TRBJ2-1; 11 bases are a match to TRBD2. Looked up from germline, CDR1 is WNHNN and CDR2 is SYGVQD (reference sequence). V lost 0 bases, J lost 7 bases, and 2 bases stayed unmatched. The CDR3 sequence is 15 residues long. For the CDR3, the DNA is TGCGCCAGCAGTGAGTCGGTAGCGGGGGGGAATGAGCAGTTCTTC. Translating gives CASSESVAGGNEQFF.

This clone has just a few counts. The chain uses TRBV29-1 and TRBJ1-2, with 9 bases fitting TRBD1. V gave up 1 base and J gave up 8 bases; unmatched junction bases: 8. The germline CDR1 and CDR2 sequences are SQVTM and ANQGSEA. The CDR3 spans 14 residues. The CDR3 spells CSVEGRGQGWGYTF. In DNA form, the CDR3 reads TGCAGCGTTGAAGGGCGGGGACAGGGATGGGGCTACACCTTC.

V usage is TRBV5-1 and J usage is TRBJ2-7, with 7 bases matching TRBD1. This CDR3 comprises 13 residues. The germline CDR1 and CDR2 sequences are SGHRS and YFSETQ. The trim removed 4 bases at V and 3 bases at J, leaving 4 bases unmatched. The CDR3 is CASSGTENYEQYF. In nucleotides, the CDR3 is TGCGCCAGCAGCGGGACAGAAAACTACGAGCAGTACTTC.

The CDR3 here is CASSYSNQPQHF. The CDR3 DNA reads as TGTGCCAGCTCTTATAGCAATCAGCCCCAGCATTTT. The chain carries TRBV5-6 and TRBJ1-5, with no clear D. V lost 7 bases, J lost 0 bases, and 5 bases lay in between. Germline lookup yields CDR1 SGHDT and CDR2 YYEEEE. This CDR3 has 12 residues.

The chain has TRBV18 and TRBJ2-5, with D maybe TRBD1 (6 bases). The CDR3 is 16 amino acids. V was shortened by 0 bases and J by 1 base, with 12 bases between the two germline ends. Germline V gives CDR1 KGHSH, CDR2 LQKENI. The CDR3, as DNA: TGTGCCAGCTCACCACCGAGCCAGGGGTTCCAAGAGACCCAGTACTTC. Translating it yields CASSPPSQGFQETQYF.

The chain employs TRBV19 and TRBJ1-1, with 11 bases matching TRBD1. V lost 3 bases and J lost 4; bases outside the gene matches: 10. The CDR3 runs to 17 residues. CDR1 LNHDA and CDR2 SQIVND come from the germline V gene (reference sequence). The CDR3 nucleotides read TGTGCCAGTAGTATTCCGGGACAGGGGGGTGTCGGCACTGAAGCTTTCTTT. Residues: CASSIPGQGGVGTEAFF.

V usage is TRBV2 and J usage is TRBJ2-7, with D perhaps TRBD1 (6 bases). This CDR3 comprises 15 residues. The V end lost 8 bases, the J end lost 3 bases, and 20 bases lay between the germline ends. CDR1 and CDR2 from the germline V gene are SNHLY and FYNNEI. The CDR3 DNA reads TGTGCCAGCCGTACCGGGACACAGCCTCTCTACGAGCAGTACTTC. Its protein product is CASRTGTQPLYEQYF.

This chain connects TRBV30 to TRBJ2-5, with D perhaps TRBD2 (5 bases). The CDR3 is 12 amino acids. Trimming took 3 bases from V and 6 from J, leaving 11 bases between them. Per the germline V gene, CDR1 is GTSNPN and CDR2 is SVGIG (reference sequence). The CDR3 DNA follows: TGTGCCTGGAGGTATAGCGTCCAGACCCAGTACTTC. This translates into CAWRYSVQTQYF.

This chain joins TRBV19 and TRBJ2-5; 10 bases are a match to TRBD2. This CDR3 comprises 15 residues. The germline CDR1 and CDR2 sequences are LNHDA and SQIVND (reference sequence). V was clipped by 5 bases and J by 0 bases; unmatched bases: 3. For the CDR3, the DNA is TGTGCCAGTAGTCCTAGCGGGGGCCACCAAGAGACCCAGTACTTC. This translates into CASSPSGGHQETQYF. Looking up the rest from reference TRBV19 and TRBJ2-5 gives the full variable domain: DGGITQSPKYLFRKEGQNVTLSCEQNLNHDAMYWYRQDPGQGLRLIYYSQIVNDFQKGDIAEGYSVSREKKESFPLTVTSAQKNPTAFYLCASSPSGGHQETQYFGPGTRLLVL.

The genes are TRBV5-5 and TRBJ1-5, with TRBD1 matching 7 bases. This CDR3 has 14 residues. The ends lost 3 bases at V and 5 bases at J; junction bases unmatched: 5. Germline V gene data show CDR1 as SGHKS and CDR2 as YYEKEE (reference sequence). The CDR3 is CASSSDRADQPQHF. The CDR3 DNA reads as TGTGCCAGCAGCTCAGACAGGGCGGATCAGCCCCAGCATTTT.

This chain uses TRBV9 with TRBJ1-3; TRBD1 matches 8 bases. This CDR3 region has 16 residues. Germline V gives CDR1 SGDLS, CDR2 YYNGEE. V lost 5 bases, J lost 1 base, and 8 bases stayed unmatched. The CDR3 reads CASSGQGSHSGNTIYF. In DNA form, the CDR3 reads TGTGCCAGCAGTGGACAGGGAAGCCATTCTGGAAACACCATATATTTT.

V and J are TRBV24-1 and TRBJ2-3; 12 bases fit TRBD2. Germline V gives CDR1 KGHDR, CDR2 SFDVKD. The CDR3 loop spans 20 amino acids. V lost 0 bases to trimming and J lost 2 bases; unmatched junction nucleotides: 11. CDR3 DNA sequence: TGTGCCACCAGTGATTTGCCTAGCGGGGGGGCCTGGCTAGTCACAGATACGCAGTATTTT. This sequence encodes CATSDLPSGGAWLVTDTQYF.